Shown below are 22 T cell receptor beta chains from a single sample sequenced in a study of cytomegalovirus exposure and HLA in healthy donors. PCR primers comprised 60 Vbeta and 13 Jbeta primers. The repertoire was sequenced with immunoSEQ multiplex PCR; TCRdb's copy has only in-frame clones and lacks some. This table holds 100,000 to 150,000 clones, under 90% found once. Sequenced input: PBMCs. These TCRs come from a woman aged 40 to 50 in good health and CMV-seropositive.

The V and J genes are TRBV27 and TRBJ1-1; no definite D call. CDR1 and CDR2 (germline): MNHEY, SMNVEV (reference sequence). This CDR3 has 15 residues. The V gene lost 5 bases and the J gene lost 0 bases, with 13 bases spanning the gap. Written as DNA, the CDR3 is TGTGCCAGCAGTATTAGTTTATCTATGAACACTGAAGCTTTCTTT. This translates into CASSISLSMNTEAFF.

The gene calls are TRBV7-9 and TRBJ2-3; D remains unclear. This CDR3 contains 13 residues. With 3 bases removed from V and 1 base from J, the gap between germline ends came to 5 bases. The germline gives CDR1 SEHNR, CDR2 FQNEAQ (reference sequence). CDR3 loop: CASSFTGTDTQYF. The CDR3 DNA follows: TGTGCCAGCAGCTTTACTGGCACAGATACGCAGTATTTT. The full variable domain, in which reference TRBV7-9 and TRBJ2-3 provide the parts outside the CDR3, is DTGVSQNPRHKITKRGQNVTFRCDPISEHNRLYWYRQTLGQGPEFLTYFQNEAQLEKSRLLSDRFSAERPKGSFSTLEIQRTEQGDSAMYLCASSFTGTDTQYFGPGTRLTVL.

Points on this clone: The junction departs from germline at one end; a sequencing error may be responsible. J is TRBJ1-2 and V is TRBV30; the match to TRBD1 covers 7 bases. Germline CDR1 is GTSNPN and CDR2 is SVGIG (reference sequence). The CDR3 runs to 12 residues. CDR3 in amino acids: CAWSVTGEAPLF. In DNA, the CDR3 is TGTGCCTGGAGTGTAACAGGGGAGGCACCCCTCTTC.

V is TRBV7-6 and J is TRBJ1-2, with a weak D call TRBD1 (5 bases). This CDR3 region has 14 residues. V gave up 1 base and J gave up 3 bases, with 9 bases separating them. Germline V gene lookup returns CDR1 SGHVS and CDR2 FNYEAQ. CDR3 region: CASSLGQGDYGYTF. CDR3 bases: TGTGCCAGCAGCTTAGGTCAGGGCGACTATGGCTACACCTTC.

The chain has TRBV6-5 and TRBJ2-7, with 7 bases identical to TRBD2. The CDR3 is made up of 13 amino acids. V trimming: 7 bases; J trimming: 6 bases; junction bases outside the gene matches: 9. Germline V gene lookup returns CDR1 MNHEY and CDR2 SVGAGI. CDR3: CASTPEGRGEQYF. CDR3 coding DNA: TGTGCCAGCACCCCAGAAGGGAGGGGCGAGCAGTACTTC.

This clone was counted a few times. V usage is TRBV10-3 and J usage is TRBJ1-2; 10 bases align to TRBD1. CDR1 and CDR2 from the germline V gene are ENHRY and SYGVKD. The CDR3 sequence is 14 residues long. With V trimmed by 8 bases and J by 7 bases, 10 bases remained unmatched. CDR3 DNA sequence: TGTGCCATCGGTTCCGGGACAGGGGACGCTGGCTACACCTTC. This encodes CAIGSGTGDAGYTF.

This chain links TRBV7-2 with TRBJ1-2; 8 bases are a match to TRBD1. The CDR3 length is 13 residues. The ends lost 6 bases at V and 8 bases at J; junction bases unmatched: 8. CDR1 and CDR2 from the germline V gene are SGHTA and FQGNSA. In DNA, the CDR3 is TGTGCCAGCAGACAGGACAGGGTTCAAGGCTACACCTTC. Its protein product is CASRQDRVQGYTF.

This clone was seen only a few times. The rearrangement joins TRBV29-1 to TRBJ2-7, with D perhaps TRBD1 (5 bases). Germline V CDR1 and CDR2: SQVTM, ANQGSEA. V dropped 6 bases and J dropped 0 bases, with 18 bases sitting between them. This CDR3 has 15 residues. CDR3 in amino acids: CSVSRVGLGSYEQYF. The DNA for the CDR3 is TGCAGCGTCTCCCGGGTGGGGCTCGGCTCCTACGAGCAGTACTTC.

The chain links TRBV12-5 to TRBJ2-2; D might be TRBD2 (5 bases). Germline V gives CDR1 LGHNT, CDR2 FRNRAP. The V gene lost 3 bases and the J gene lost 4 bases, with 15 bases spanning the gap. The CDR3 extends over 16 amino acids. The CDR3 is CASGLILGGITGELFF. The DNA of the CDR3 is TGTGCTAGTGGTTTAATACTAGGAGGTATCACCGGGGAGCTGTTTTTT. Full variable domain (rest looked up from reference TRBV12-5 and TRBJ2-2): DARVTQTPRHKVTEMGQEVTMRCQPILGHNTVFWYRQTMMQGLELLAYFRNRAPLDDSGMPKDRFSAEMPDATLATLKIQPSEPRDSAVYFCASGLILGGITGELFFGEGSRLTVL.

This chain joins TRBV7-2 and TRBJ2-7, with 8 bases matching TRBD1. The ends lost 1 base at V and 7 bases at J; junction bases unmatched: 6. Per germline, CDR1 SGHTA and CDR2 FQGNSA. The CDR3 has 14 amino acids. Here the CDR3 reads CASSLGTGPGEQYF. CDR3 in DNA: TGTGCCAGCAGCTTAGGGACAGGGCCGGGTGAGCAGTACTTC.

This sequence joins TRBV29-1 and TRBJ2-7, with D maybe TRBD1 (6 bases). Per the germline V gene, CDR1 is SQVTM and CDR2 is ANQGSEA. V was pared by 4 bases and J by 3 bases, with 19 bases between. This CDR3 has 15 amino acids. CDR3 in DNA: TGCAGCGTTGGCCCCCACCGGACAGTAAACTACGAGCAGTACTTC. Amino acid sequence: CSVGPHRTVNYEQYF.

The gene calls are TRBV7-3 and TRBJ2-2; 11 positions agree with TRBD2. The germline V gene encodes CDR1 SGHTA and CDR2 FQGTGA. The V gene end was trimmed by 5 bases and the J gene end by 1 base; junction bases not matched to a gene: 6. There are 17 residues in the CDR3. CDR3 sequence (DNA): TGTGCCAGCAGCGCCGGGGGGACTAGCGGGAACACCGGGGAGCTGTTTTTT. Amino acids: CASSAGGTSGNTGELFF.

This clone has only one observation. This chain connects TRBV27 to TRBJ1-2, with 9 bases lining up with TRBD1. The V and J ends lost 5 bases and 5 bases, in that order; junction bases with no gene match: 3. The length of the CDR3 is 13 residues. Germline CDR1 is MNHEY and CDR2 is SMNVEV (reference sequence). This chain's CDR3 is CASSDRGTYGYTF. The DNA of the CDR3 is TGTGCCAGCAGTGACAGGGGGACTTATGGCTACACCTTC.

The J gene is TRBJ2-1, the V gene TRBV27, with 7 bases that match TRBD1. The CDR3 is made up of 14 amino acids. Germline values: CDR1 MNHEY, CDR2 SMNVEV (reference sequence). J gave up 4 bases and V 7 bases, and 7 bases lay outside the gene matches. The CDR3 loop reads CASTTGAHYNEQFF. In DNA, the CDR3 is TGTGCCAGCACAACAGGGGCCCATTACAATGAGCAGTTCTTC.

CDR3 amino acids: CASSLSWDRGREGPTDTQYF. Here the CDR3 DNA reads TGTGCCAGCAGTTTATCGTGGGACAGGGGGCGGGAGGGTCCCACAGATACGCAGTATTTT. This chain uses TRBV27 with TRBJ2-3; 12 nucleotides align to TRBD1. With 0 bases clipped from V and 2 bases from J, the junction kept 12 bases outside the gene matches. CDR3 size: 20 residues. In germline, CDR1 is MNHEY, CDR2 SMNVEV (reference sequence).

CDR3 nucleotides: TGTGCCAGCAGCTTCATAACTAGGCGGAACGAGCAGTACTTC. Its protein product is CASSFITRRNEQYF. The J gene is TRBJ2-7, the V gene TRBV13; tentatively, D is TRBD2 (5 bases). Trimming took 3 bases from V and 5 from J, leaving 14 bases between them. The CDR3 is 14 amino acids. The germline gives CDR1 PRHDT, CDR2 FYEKMQ (reference sequence).

This clone was counted between two and nine times. The chain is built from TRBV11-2 and TRBJ2-3; 10 bases are a match to TRBD1. Germline CDR1 SGHAT, CDR2 FQNNGV. The CDR3 has 15 amino acids. Trimming took 3 bases from V and 2 from J; bases not matched to a gene: 2. The CDR3 bases are TGTGCCAGCAGCTTGACAGGGGGCCCCACAGATACGCAGTATTTT. The encoded protein is CASSLTGGPTDTQYF.

The rearrangement joins TRBV29-1 to TRBJ1-3, with D tentatively TRBD1 (5 bases). V was clipped by 7 bases and J by 0 bases, with 10 bases between them. The CDR3 runs to 13 residues. Per germline, CDR1 SQVTM and CDR2 ANQGSEA. In DNA form, the CDR3 reads TGCAGCGCGACAGAAGTCTCTGGAAACACCATATATTTT. Its translation: CSATEVSGNTIYF.

V usage is TRBV7-9 and J usage is TRBJ2-1; 7 bases fit TRBD1. J lost 7 bases, V lost 5 bases, and 5 bases had no gene match. The CDR3 runs to 13 residues. The germline gives CDR1 SEHNR, CDR2 FQNEAQ (reference sequence). CDR3: CASSQEQGNEQFF. The CDR3 coding sequence is TGTGCCAGCAGCCAAGAACAGGGGAATGAGCAGTTCTTC.

V is TRBV23-1 and J is TRBJ1-4; TRBD1 might be the D (6 bases). TRBV23-1 is classed as an ORF, of uncertain function. The CDR3 length is 17 residues. V lost 3 bases and J 7 bases, leaving 21 bases between the germline ends. CDR3 loop: CASSHDDKRGLCEKLFF. The CDR3 DNA reads as TGCGCCAGCAGTCACGATGACAAAAGGGGGTTATGTGAAAAACTGTTTTTT.

J is TRBJ2-7 and V is TRBV19; 7 positions agree with TRBD2. The CDR3 runs to 14 residues. V dropped 4 bases and J dropped 3; count of bases not matched to a gene: 6. Germline values: CDR1 LNHDA, CDR2 SQIVND (reference sequence). CDR3 nucleotide sequence: TGTGCCAGTAGTACAACTAGCGAGGGCTACGAGCAGTACTTC. Translation: CASSTTSEGYEQYF.

The chain joins TRBV6-1 to TRBJ2-7; no clear D gene. Trimming left V 3 bases short and J 6 bases short, with 12 bases between. The CDR3 consists of 13 residues. Germline V gene lookup returns CDR1 MNHNS and CDR2 SASEGT. The CDR3 DNA is TGTGCCAGCAGTGACTGGGTTTCAGGCGAGCAGTACTTC. Protein product: CASSDWVSGEQYF.